This is a list of T cell receptor beta chains from one sample in a study of cytomegalovirus exposure and HLA in healthy donors. Method: immunoSEQ multiplex PCR; TCRdb's copy keeps in-frame clones and lacks some. The profile shows fewer than 65,000 clones, roughly two thirds of them singletons. The sample consisted of PBMCs. These receptors were taken from a man aged 50-59 years in good health and CMV-seronegative. Each CDR3 is given with its conserved first and last residue. Fields, in order: D gene, J gene, V gene, clone size, CDR3 DNA, CDR3 protein. D genes are given only for firm matches. Size is omitted from some rows. Given values are once, few, many or a class for expanded clones.

>-|TRBJ2-1|TRBV15|-
TGTGCCACCAGAGATAGACAGACCTCCTACAATGAGCAGTTCTTC
CATRDRQTSYNEQFF
>TRBD1|TRBJ1-5|TRBV10-2|-
TGCGCCAGCGCCAAACCGGGGGGACAGGACTTCAATCAGCCCCAGCATTTT
CASAKPGGQDFNQPQHF
>TRBD1|TRBJ2-5|TRBV6-6|-
TGTGCCAGCAGTTCCAAATGGACAGGGCGTAAGGAGACCCAGTACTTC
CASSSKWTGRKETQYF
>TRBD1|TRBJ2-1|TRBV19|-
TGTGCCAGTAGTAAATCGACAGGGAGCAATGAGCAGTTCTTC
CASSKSTGSNEQFF
>-|TRBJ1-1|TRBV15|once
TGTGCCACCAGGGGGGGGCTGGAAATGGGAGCTTTCTTT
CATRGGLEMGAFF
>-|TRBJ1-5|TRBV7-9|-
TGTGCCATCGGGGGTCAGCCCCAGCATTTT
CAIGGQPQHF
>-|TRBJ2-5|TRBV5-8|-
TGTGCCAGCAGCTTGGGACTCGGCGCGACAGAGACCCAGTACTTC
CASSLGLGATETQYF
>TRBD1|TRBJ1-5|TRBV7-8|-
TGTGCCAGCAGCTTAGGTCCGGGACAGAGAACTAATCAGCCCCAGCATTTT
CASSLGPGQRTNQPQHF
>-|TRBJ2-2|TRBV18|once
TGTGCCAGCTCAGACAAGAACTGGAACACCGGGGAGCTGTTTTTT
CASSDKNWNTGELFF
>-|TRBJ1-1|TRBV11-1|-
TGTGCCAGCAGCTTGGGGGCGGTCATGAACACTGAAGCTTTCTTT
CASSLGAVMNTEAFF
>-|TRBJ2-7|TRBV19|-
TGTGCAACCAGAAGTCCAGCCTACGAGCAGTACTTC
CATRSPAYEQYF
>-|TRBJ2-2|TRBV5-4|-
TGTGCCAGCAGGTTTACGGGGGCCGGGGAGCTGTTTTTT
CASRFTGAGELFF
>TRBD1|TRBJ1-4|TRBV14|-
TGTGCCAGCAGCCCCAGCCTACAGGGGATAGATGAAAAACTGTTTTTT
CASSPSLQGIDEKLFF
>TRBD1|TRBJ2-7|TRBV27|-
TGTGCCAGCAGTTTAGGGCAGGGACAGGGGAGGTCCTACGAGCAGTACTTC
CASSLGQGQGRSYEQYF
>-|TRBJ1-5|TRBV18|-
TGTGCCAGCTCACCTCTACCGGAGACGGGACTCTCTAAGCAGCCCCAGCATTTT
CASSPLPETGLSKQPQHF
>-|TRBJ1-1|TRBV9|-
TGTGCCACCGGGCAGGGGATGAACACTGAAGCTTTCTTT
CATGQGMNTEAFF